The TCR beta chain described here comes from a study of CXCR3-negative and CXCR3-positive naive CD8 T cells. The overall study: Summed over all libraries, TRB reads came to 130 million to 150 million, with about 1.5 +/- 0.3 million per library.

Germline assignment: CDR1 SGHTA and CDR2 FQGTGA. This CDR3 is 15 amino acids long. Study observations and caveats: The study found CXCR3 expression partially decreased after cryopreservation and ran most assays on fresh PBMCs. TRBV-TRBJ usage was similar across naive CXCR3 subsets but distinct in memory cells. Naive cells positive for CXCR3 carried more hydrophobic TRB CDR3s than CXCR3-negative ones.

Comment on this clonotype: Antigen specificity is unknown.

UMI labels and 5' RACE were used to prepare the TRB cDNA libraries. TCRdb reprocessed the 5' RACE reads and keeps a single row for each CDR3 protein, giving no DNA. The listing records over 70,000 distinct CDR3 sequences. The clonotype originates from a human donor in good health. Some clones in this sample may be carry-over from other donors' samples. The sample was naive CXCR3- CD8+ T cells from blood. Stated subset: CD45RO-CCR7+CD27+CD95- naive CD8+ T cells lacking CXCR3 (TNR3-). The rearrangement uses TRBV7-3 and TRBJ2-3; TCRdb calls TRBD1, which cannot be checked without DNA. The chain's CDR3 is CASSSSGQNTDTQYF.